The 21 T cell receptor beta chains given below trace back to one sample, sequenced in a study of blood T cell repertoires in COVID-19. Clones were sequenced by immunoSEQ multiplex PCR, and TCRdb holds only the in-frame ones, with some missing. The sample lists tens of thousands of clones, more than 75% occurring once. The sample comprised peripheral blood. The receptors were sampled from a human donor in a cohort sampled during active COVID-19.

The chain is built from TRBV18 and TRBJ1-2, with D unresolved. V lost 3 bases, J lost 8 bases, and 10 bases lay in between. This CDR3 has 12 amino acids. Germline V gene lookup returns CDR1 KGHSH and CDR2 LQKENI. The CDR3 DNA sequence: TGTGCCAGCTCACCGGCCGGGGAAGGCTACACCTTC. Its protein is CASSPAGEGYTF.

The rearrangement uses TRBV6-6 and TRBJ1-2, with TRBD1 matching over 9 bases. This CDR3 has 15 residues. V dropped 2 bases and J dropped 5; count of bases not matched to a gene: 6. The germline CDR1 and CDR2 sequences are MNHNY and SVGAGI (reference sequence). The CDR3 loop is CASSYHETGGYGYTF. The CDR3 DNA reads as TGTGCCAGCAGTTACCATGAGACAGGGGGGTATGGCTACACCTTC.

This chain links TRBV18 with TRBJ2-2; 11 bases map to TRBD1. The CDR3 has 17 amino acids. V was pared by 3 bases and J by 5 bases, with 8 bases of the junction left unmatched. The germline V gene encodes CDR1 KGHSH and CDR2 LQKENI. The CDR3 loop is CASSPRTGTGGTGELFF. The CDR3 DNA reads as TGTGCCAGCTCACCGCGTACCGGGACAGGGGGGACCGGGGAGCTGTTTTTT.

The chain uses TRBV27 and TRBJ2-7; 9 bases match TRBD2. The CDR3 has 16 residues. Germline CDR1 and CDR2: MNHEY and SMNVEV (reference sequence). The trim removed 5 bases at V and 1 base at J, leaving 9 bases unmatched. As DNA, the CDR3 is TGTGCCAGCAGTCCGGCTAGGAGCGGGAGGTCCTACGAGCAGTACTTC. Translated: CASSPARSGRSYEQYF.

The V gene is TRBV5-1, the J gene TRBJ2-5, with 9 nucleotides matching TRBD2. V was clipped by 5 bases and J by 5 bases; unmatched bases: 4. The CDR3 runs to 13 residues. Germline V gene lookup returns CDR1 SGHRS and CDR2 YFSETQ. Here the CDR3 DNA reads TGCGCCAGCAGTAGCGGGAGTATTGAGACCCAGTACTTC. It is translated as CASSSGSIETQYF.

The CDR3: CASRRGQGAAKNIQYF. Here the CDR3 DNA reads TGTGCCAGCAGGCGGGGACAGGGGGCGGCCAAAAACATTCAGTACTTC. J is TRBJ2-4 and V is TRBV5-8; 12 bases map to TRBD1. Losses at the gene ends were 5 bases for V and 1 base for J; bases not matched to a gene: 4. CDR1 is SGHTS and CDR2 is YDEGEE in the germline V gene. The CDR3 totals 16 residues.

The chain employs TRBV18 and TRBJ2-3; D gene uncertain. The CDR3 contains 12 residues. Trimming took 3 bases from V and 3 from J, leaving 4 bases between them. Germline CDR1 is KGHSH and CDR2 is LQKENI. This CDR3 is CASSPGTDTQYF. CDR3 DNA: TGTGCCAGCTCACCCGGGACAGATACGCAGTATTTT.

This chain connects TRBV15 to TRBJ2-1; 10 nucleotides agree with TRBD2. Germline V lookup: CDR1 LNHNV, CDR2 YYDKDF (reference sequence). The ends lost 1 base at V and 4 bases at J; junction bases unmatched: 4. This CDR3 comprises 16 residues. The CDR3 nucleotides read TGTGCCACCAGCAGAGTTATGGGACTAGCGTACAATGAGCAGTTCTTC. This sequence encodes CATSRVMGLAYNEQFF.

The chain employs TRBV28 and TRBJ2-7, with 13 nucleotides matching TRBD2. The V gene end was trimmed by 4 bases and the J gene end by 2 bases; junction bases not matched to a gene: 2. Germline CDR1 reads MDHEN; CDR2 reads SYDVKM. The length of the CDR3 is 15 residues. CDR3 amino acids: CASSSLAGGPYEQYF. CDR3 bases: TGTGCCAGCAGTTCACTAGCGGGAGGGCCCTACGAGCAGTACTTC.

This chain links TRBV28 with TRBJ1-4, with a tentative D call TRBD1 (6 bases). The germline V and J ends were trimmed by 4 bases and 0 bases, with 12 bases remaining between them. CDR1 and CDR2 from the germline V gene are MDHEN and SYDVKM. The CDR3 has 16 amino acids. CDR3 sequence (DNA): TGTGCCAGCAGTTCCCCCAGGGGTGCAACTAATGAAAAACTGTTTTTT. Encoded protein: CASSSPRGATNEKLFF.

J is TRBJ1-1 and V is TRBV4-3; no firm D call. CDR3 length: 16 residues. V lost 1 base, J lost 0 bases, and 12 bases lay in between. The germline CDR1 and CDR2 sequences are LGHNA and YSLEER. The CDR3 here is CASSQGRAELNTEAFF. The DNA of the CDR3 is TGCGCCAGCAGCCAAGGGAGGGCAGAGCTGAACACTGAAGCTTTCTTT.

The chain combines TRBV7-3 with TRBJ2-6, with a weak D call TRBD1 (6 bases). The germline gives CDR1 SGHTA, CDR2 FQGTGA. The CDR3 sequence is 18 residues long. Trimming cost V 0 bases and J 0 bases, with 12 bases left between them. The chain's CDR3 is CASSLTFRGSSGANVLTF. The CDR3, as DNA: TGTGCCAGCAGCTTAACTTTCAGGGGAAGCTCTGGGGCCAACGTCCTGACTTTC.

This clone was detected once. This chain joins TRBV18 and TRBJ2-7, with TRBD1 as a possible D gene (6 bases). The CDR3 spans 15 residues. Germline V CDR1 and CDR2: KGHSH, LQKENI. Trimming took off 0 bases at V and 5 bases at J, with 14 bases between the two ends. The CDR3 protein is CASSPPSGVIDEQYF. Here the CDR3 DNA reads TGTGCCAGCTCACCACCGTCAGGGGTCATCGACGAGCAGTACTTC.

This chain connects TRBV20-1 to TRBJ2-7, with a tentative D call TRBD2 (5 bases). Trimming took 4 bases from V and 6 from J, leaving 10 bases between them. Germline-derived CDR1 and CDR2 are DFQATT and SNEGSKA (reference sequence). CDR3 size: 11 residues. CDR3 sequence (DNA): TGCAGTGCTATGAGAGGGTTCGAGCAGTACTTC. Protein product: CSAMRGFEQYF.

This sequence joins TRBV18 and TRBJ2-5; 9 bases agree with TRBD1. CDR3 length equals 13 residues. From germline, CDR1 is KGHSH and CDR2 LQKENI. J lost 3 bases, V lost 4 bases, and 0 bases had no gene match. Written as DNA, the CDR3 is TGTGCCAGCTCACGGGACAGGGAAGAGACCCAGTACTTC. Its protein is CASSRDREETQYF.

V is TRBV14 and J is TRBJ1-6; perhaps TRBD1 as D (6 bases). V was trimmed by 1 base and J by 7 bases, leaving 8 bases between them. The CDR3 loop spans 14 amino acids. Germline-derived CDR1 and CDR2 are SGHDN and FVKESK. The CDR3 nucleotides are TGTGCCAGCAGCCAAGTCAGGGGAAATTCACCCCTCCACTTT. This gives the protein CASSQVRGNSPLHF.

The chain couples TRBV21-1 to TRBJ2-7; the table's D gene call, TRBD2, was not cross checked with the DNA. TRBV21-1 is given as a pseudogene. The CDR3 has 13 residues. The CDR3 DNA reads TGTGCCAGCAGCAAGTTAGCAGAACACGAGCAGTACTTC. It codes for CASSKLAEHEQYF.

This clone is a singleton in its sample. This chain connects TRBV18 to TRBJ2-7, with D maybe TRBD1 (5 bases). Germline V gene sequence: CDR1 KGHSH, CDR2 LQKENI. There are 14 residues in the CDR3. Trimming removed 0 bases at V and 6 bases at J, with 12 bases between. CDR3 nucleotide sequence: TGTGCCAGCTCACCACCCCAGGGTATGGGCGAGCAGTACTTC. Its translation is CASSPPQGMGEQYF.

V usage is TRBV30 and J usage is TRBJ1-6; D remains ambiguous. Trimming pared 0 bases from V and 4 bases from J, leaving 10 bases between. The V gene's germline CDR1 is GTSNPN and CDR2 SVGIG (reference sequence). This CDR3 has 15 amino acids. The CDR3 protein is CAWSVERLYNSPLHF. The CDR3 DNA reads as TGTGCCTGGAGTGTCGAACGGTTGTATAATTCACCCCTCCACTTT.

J is TRBJ1-1 and V is TRBV7-9; D gene uncertain. Germline V lookup: CDR1 SEHNR, CDR2 FQNEAQ (reference sequence). This CDR3 comprises 15 residues. The ends were cut back, 5 bases at V and 4 bases at J, with 17 bases in the middle. In nucleotides, the CDR3 is TGTGCCAGCAGCCGTCGACGGAGTGGTGGCACTGAAGCTTTCTTT. It is translated as CASSRRRSGGTEAFF.

The chain couples TRBV5-1 to TRBJ2-7, with a tentative D call TRBD1 (5 bases). The CDR3 runs 13 residues. Germline V lookup: CDR1 SGHRS, CDR2 YFSETQ. The V gene lost 4 bases and the J gene lost 3 bases, with 11 bases spanning the gap. This CDR3 is CASSHGHFYEQYF. CDR3 nucleotides: TGCGCCAGCAGCCACGGACACTTCTACGAGCAGTACTTC.